The 30 T cell receptor beta chains below were found in one sample sequenced in a study of T cell responses to AZD1222 COVID-19 vaccine. The repertoire was sequenced with immunoSEQ multiplex PCR; TCRdb's copy has only in-frame clones and lacks some. Of more than 85,000 clones listed, approximately 78% were seen once; the top ten hold around a fifth. The sequencing used peripheral blood, collected on day 0 of AZD1222 vaccination. The origin of the receptors is an adult in good health.

The V and J genes are TRBV2 and TRBJ2-1; the match to TRBD1 covers 7 bases. The germline gives CDR1 SNHLY, CDR2 FYNNEI. Unmatched junction bases numbered 8, after V lost 2 bases and J lost 4 bases. The CDR3 consists of 16 residues. The chain's CDR3 is CASSEQGDRTYNEQFF. In nucleotides, the CDR3 is TGTGCCAGCAGTGAACAGGGGGACAGAACATACAATGAGCAGTTCTTC.

The gene calls are TRBV6-2 or TRBV6-3 and TRBJ1-1; tentatively, D is TRBD1 (6 bases). V gave up 4 bases and J gave up 1 base, with 7 bases separating them. The CDR3 is 13 residues long. Germline CDR1 and CDR2: MNHEY and SVGEGT. The CDR3 DNA follows: TGTGCCAGCAGTTGGGACACGAACACTGAAGCTTTCTTT. Translated, it gives CASSWDTNTEAFF.

This chain uses TRBV6-1 with TRBJ2-7; 7 bases agree with TRBD1. The germline gives CDR1 MNHNS, CDR2 SASEGT. CDR3 length equals 15 residues. The J segment lost 3 bases and the V segment lost 4 bases, leaving 9 bases of the junction unmatched. The chain's CDR3 is CASSVAGTEDYEQYF. CDR3 in DNA: TGTGCCAGCAGTGTAGCCGGGACAGAAGACTACGAGCAGTACTTC.

J is TRBJ1-2 and V is TRBV10-2; 10 bases line up with TRBD1. V lost 3 bases to trimming and J lost 2 bases; unmatched junction nucleotides: 3. There are 15 residues in the CDR3. Germline CDR1 reads WSHSY; CDR2 reads SAAADI. CDR3 nucleotides: TGCGCCAGCAGTGACCCGACAGGGGGCAACTATGGCTACACCTTC. It translates to CASSDPTGGNYGYTF.

The rearrangement uses TRBV24-1 and TRBJ1-1, with D possibly matching TRBD1 (5 bases). Per germline, CDR1 KGHDR and CDR2 SFDVKD. The CDR3 extends over 15 amino acids. With 8 bases removed from V and 3 bases from J, the gap between germline ends came to 18 bases. The CDR3 DNA reads as TGTGCCACCAATAACAGGTCTTCCGGACACACTGAAGCTTTCTTT. It is translated as CATNNRSSGHTEAFF.

The J gene is TRBJ2-3, the V gene TRBV9, with D tentatively TRBD2 (6 bases). The CDR3 extends over 15 amino acids. V lost 0 bases and J lost 2, with 10 bases in between. Per germline, CDR1 SGDLS and CDR2 YYNGEE. The CDR3 protein is CASSVDAGFTDTQYF. CDR3 coding DNA: TGTGCCAGCAGCGTAGATGCGGGATTCACAGATACGCAGTATTTT.

The V and J genes are TRBV7-9 and TRBJ1-6; a possible D gene is TRBD1 (6 bases). Germline V gene lookup returns CDR1 SEHNR and CDR2 FQNEAQ (reference sequence). V lost 6 bases and J 10 bases, leaving 16 bases between the germline ends. CDR3 size: 14 residues. The CDR3 coding sequence is TGTGCCAGCAGAGGGGGGGGAGTAGAGTCACCCCTCCACTTT. It codes for CASRGGGVESPLHF.

The chain uses TRBV5-1 and TRBJ1-6; D ambiguous. CDR3 length: 14 amino acids. Trimming removed 1 base at V and 9 bases at J, with 11 bases between. Germline V gene data show CDR1 as SGHRS and CDR2 as YFSETQ. The CDR3 DNA sequence: TGCGCCAGCAGCTTGAGGTTAAGTGGTTCACCCCTCCACTTT. Translated, it gives CASSLRLSGSPLHF.

V is TRBV7-9 and J is TRBJ2-1, with TRBD2 matching 9 bases. The CDR3 has 14 residues. The V segment lost 5 bases and the J segment 4 bases; nucleotides outside the gene matches: 3. In germline, CDR1 is SEHNR, CDR2 FQNEAQ (reference sequence). The CDR3 region has the DNA TGTGCCAGCAGCGCGACTAGCGGATACAATGAGCAGTTCTTC. This sequence encodes CASSATSGYNEQFF.

This sequence joins TRBV28 and TRBJ2-2, with a weak D call TRBD2 (7 bases). The CDR3 loop spans 14 amino acids. Trimming cost V 6 bases and J 8 bases, with 16 bases left between them. CDR1 and CDR2 from the germline V gene are MDHEN and SYDVKM. CDR3 residues: CASSTVRGAGELFF. In DNA form, the CDR3 reads TGTGCCAGCAGCACCGTTCGGGGGGCGGGGGAGCTGTTTTTT.

The chain uses TRBV20-1 and TRBJ2-1; maybe TRBD2 (6 bases). V was shortened by 3 bases and J by 8 bases, with 23 bases between the two germline ends. Germline CDR1 reads DFQATT; CDR2 reads SNEGSKA (reference sequence). The CDR3 has 16 amino acids. This CDR3 is CSASVPARLVDYEQFF. For the CDR3, the DNA is TGCAGTGCTAGTGTTCCTGCGAGACTAGTTGACTATGAGCAGTTCTTC.

The rearrangement uses TRBV5-6 and TRBJ1-1, with 11 positions matching TRBD1. This CDR3 has 14 residues. CDR1 is SGHDT and CDR2 is YYEEEE in the germline V gene. Germline trimming cut 4 bases from V and 4 bases from J; bases unmatched to any gene: 3. The CDR3 protein is CASSPGQGGTEAFF. For the CDR3, the DNA is TGTGCCAGCAGCCCGGGACAGGGGGGCACTGAAGCTTTCTTT. The variable domain in full, completed from reference TRBV5-6 and TRBJ1-1, reads DAGVTQSPTHLIKTRGQQVTLRCSPKSGHDTVSWYQQALGQGPQFIFQYYEEEERQRGNFPDRFSGHQFPNYSSELNVNALLLGDSALYLCASSPGQGGTEAFFGQGTRLTVV.

This chain connects TRBV2 to TRBJ1-1, with D possibly TRBD1 on 6 matching bases. CDR1 and CDR2 (germline): SNHLY, FYNNEI. V lost 6 bases, J lost 2 bases, and 10 bases lay in between. The CDR3 has 13 residues. CDR3: CASRGQPNTEAFF. As DNA, the CDR3 is TGTGCCAGCAGGGGACAACCCAACACTGAAGCTTTCTTT.

The rearrangement uses TRBV13 and TRBJ2-2; TRBD1 is a possible D gene (6 bases). Germline loops: CDR1 PRHDT, CDR2 FYEKMQ (reference sequence). CDR3 size: 13 residues. V lost 8 bases, J lost 2 bases, and 9 bases lay in between. The CDR3 nucleotides are TGTGCCAGCGGCAGGGGAAACACCGGGGAGCTGTTTTTT. Translating gives CASGRGNTGELFF.

CDR3: CASSSQRDREDYTF. In DNA form, the CDR3 reads TGCGCCAGCAGCTCACAACGGGACAGGGAGGACTACACCTTC. J is TRBJ1-2 and V is TRBV4-3, with 9 nucleotides matching TRBD1. Trimming cost V 5 bases and J 10 bases; bases outside gene matches: 11. This CDR3 contains 14 residues. The germline V gene encodes CDR1 LGHNA and CDR2 YSLEER.

The gene calls are TRBV6-4 and TRBJ1-1; D uncertain. Trimming removed 2 bases from V and 6 bases from J, with 13 bases in between. Germline V CDR1 and CDR2: MRHNA, SNTAGT. The CDR3 spans 14 residues. The CDR3 sequence: CASSDNGFSSEAFF. CDR3 nucleotide sequence: TGTGCCAGCAGTGACAACGGGTTTAGTTCTGAAGCTTTCTTT.

This chain links TRBV5-1 with TRBJ1-4; D gene unclear. The CDR3 extends over 14 amino acids. Trimming left V 2 bases short and J 3 bases short, with 8 bases between. Germline CDR1 reads SGHRS; CDR2 reads YFSETQ. The CDR3 DNA sequence: TGCGCCAGCAGCTTTGGAGATGCTAATGAAAAACTGTTTTTT. The encoded protein is CASSFGDANEKLFF.

The chain has TRBV29-1 and TRBJ2-5; TRBD2 is a possible D gene (6 bases). CDR3 size: 13 residues. Trimming stripped 6 bases from V and 10 bases from J, with 21 bases between. In germline, CDR1 is SQVTM, CDR2 ANQGSEA. The CDR3 reads CSVLRGLGGDQYF. The CDR3 DNA sequence: TGCAGCGTCCTAAGGGGACTTGGAGGGGACCAGTACTTC.

The genes are TRBV28 and TRBJ1-3; TRBD1 aligns across 8 bases. The CDR3 is 14 amino acids. Trimming took 5 bases from V and 0 from J; bases not matched to a gene: 0. CDR1 is MDHEN and CDR2 is SYDVKM in the germline V gene. CDR3 nucleotide sequence: TGTGCCAGCAGTACAGGGGGCTCTGGAAACACCATATATTTT. Amino acids: CASSTGGSGNTIYF. Combining the CDR3 with reference TRBV28 and TRBJ1-3 gives the whole variable domain DVKVTQSSRYLVKRTGEKVFLECVQDMDHENMFWYRQDPGLGLRLIYFSYDVKMKEKGDIPEGYSVSREKKERFSLILESASTNQTSMYLCASSTGGSGNTIYFGEGSWLTVV.

V gene TRBV9 combines with J gene TRBJ1-1, with D tentatively TRBD1 (5 bases). The V gene's germline CDR1 is SGDLS and CDR2 YYNGEE. The CDR3 extends over 13 amino acids. The V end lost 0 bases, the J end lost 8 bases, and 11 bases lay between the germline ends. The CDR3 sequence: CASSVDQGREAFF. Here the CDR3 DNA reads TGTGCCAGCAGCGTAGACCAGGGCCGCGAAGCTTTCTTT.

This chain joins TRBV18 and TRBJ2-5, with unresolved D. Germline V gives CDR1 KGHSH, CDR2 LQKENI. This CDR3 comprises 12 residues. V was clipped by 3 bases and J by 2 bases, with 4 bases between them. The CDR3 nucleotides read TGTGCCAGCTCACCGATACAAGAGACCCAGTACTTC. Protein: CASSPIQETQYF.

V gene TRBV5-3 combines with J gene TRBJ2-3; D call uncertain. TRBV5-3 is assigned to the ORF class and has an uncertain function. There are 15 residues in the CDR3. V lost 3 bases to trimming and J lost 1 base, with 12 bases between them. CDR3 DNA: TGTGCCAGAAGCTCCGGATCTACTGGCACAGATACGCAGTATTTT. It yields the protein CARSSGSTGTDTQYF.

This clone has just one count. The chain links TRBV5-1 to TRBJ2-1, with 12 bases lining up with TRBD2. The germline V gene encodes CDR1 SGHRS and CDR2 YFSETQ. With 1 base clipped from V and 0 bases from J, the junction kept 2 bases outside the gene matches. CDR3 length equals 17 residues. This CDR3 is CASSLSSGRASYNEQFF. The CDR3 DNA is TGCGCCAGCAGCTTGTCTAGCGGGAGGGCCTCCTACAATGAGCAGTTCTTC. Based on the CDR3 plus reference TRBV5-1 and TRBJ2-1, the full variable domain is KAGVTQTPRYLIKTRGQQVTLSCSPISGHRSVSWYQQTPGQGLQFLFEYFSETQRNKGNFPGRFSGRQFSNSRSEMNVSTLELGDSALYLCASSLSSGRASYNEQFFGPGTRLTVL.

The chain carries TRBV24-1 and TRBJ2-7; 10 positions agree with TRBD1. V lost 4 bases, J lost 3 bases, and 11 bases stayed unmatched. Germline V gives CDR1 KGHDR, CDR2 SFDVKD. The CDR3 has 17 amino acids. CDR3: CATSENRGDRGHYEQYF. The CDR3 DNA is TGTGCCACCAGTGAAAATAGAGGGGACAGGGGACACTACGAGCAGTACTTC.

This chain connects TRBV30 to TRBJ1-4; D call uncertain. The CDR3 extends over 14 amino acids. Germline loops: CDR1 GTSNPN, CDR2 SVGIG (reference sequence). V shed 0 bases and J shed 8 bases, with 13 bases lying between them. CDR3 residues: CAWSVQGGGEKLFF. The CDR3 nucleotides read TGTGCCTGGAGTGTCCAAGGCGGTGGGGAAAAACTGTTTTTT.

This sequence joins TRBV2 and TRBJ2-7; TRBD2 matches 12 bases. Germline V gives CDR1 SNHLY, CDR2 FYNNEI. The CDR3 sequence is 14 residues long. After removal of 7 bases from V and 3 bases from J, the junction contained 4 bases not matched to a gene. CDR3 nucleotide sequence: TGTGCCAGCAAGAGGACTAGCGGGATCTACGAGCAGTACTTC. Translated, it gives CASKRTSGIYEQYF.

V is TRBV19 and J is TRBJ2-7, with a weak D call TRBD1 (7 bases). The V end lost 1 base, the J end lost 2 bases, and 18 bases lay between the germline ends. This CDR3 spans 17 amino acids. Germline-derived CDR1 and CDR2 are LNHDA and SQIVND (reference sequence). The CDR3 here is CASSIGAEGQRTYEQYF. The CDR3 nucleotides read TGTGCCAGTAGTATAGGAGCGGAGGGACAGCGCACCTACGAGCAGTACTTC.

The sample holds a few counts of this clone. One junction end disagrees with the germline gene, perhaps due to a read error. The chain combines TRBV4-2 with TRBJ1-1, with D tentatively TRBD1 (5 bases). The CDR3 is made up of 14 amino acids. CDR1 and CDR2 from the germline V gene are LGHNA and YNFKEQ. Here the CDR3 reads CASSQEKGTTGAFF. The CDR3, as DNA: TGTGCCAGCAGCCAAGAGAAGGGGACGACTGGAGCTTTCTTT.

This chain uses TRBV4-2 with TRBJ2-1, with D uncertain. This CDR3 has 12 amino acids. CDR1 is LGHNA and CDR2 is YNFKEQ in the germline V gene. The ends were cut back, 3 bases at V and 6 bases at J, with 6 bases in the middle. As DNA, the CDR3 is TGTGCCAGCAGCCACGGGTTCAATGAGCAGTTCTTC. Protein sequence: CASSHGFNEQFF.

This clone came up once. The chain combines TRBV27 with TRBJ2-7; D is ambiguous. Germline assignment: CDR1 MNHEY and CDR2 SMNVEV (reference sequence). The CDR3 totals 12 residues. Trimming took off 8 bases at V and 3 bases at J, with 11 bases between the two ends. CDR3 sequence: CASGISVYEQYF. The CDR3 DNA follows: TGTGCCAGCGGGATATCGGTCTACGAGCAGTACTTC.